Listed here is a single TCR beta chain. Antigen unknown. A much larger clone differs from this one at a single base, so this may be a read error. TCR alpha and beta CDR3 regions were amplified from RNA using iRepertoire nested multiplex PCR. Input was 100-400 ng of tissue mRNA or PBMC total RNA. TCRdb ran MiXCR on the multiplex PCR reads and lists one entry per CDR3 protein. The table lists about 200,000 distinct CDR3 sequences, over 25% of them singletons. The data stem from a study of glioma-infiltrating T cells. Points from the study as a whole: Tissue-blood divergence was below expectation in non-neoplastic patients, above in gliomas. CDR3 overlap between tissue and blood was very small.

The V gene lost 10 bases and the J gene lost 1 base, with 14 bases spanning the gap. The CDR3 totals 14 residues. The germline CDR1 and CDR2 sequences are KGHSH and LQKENI. The sequenced sample was glioma tissue, nonneoplastic brain tissue, or PBMCs (not recorded which). This sequence joins TRBV18 and TRBJ1-5; tentative D call: TRBD1 (5 bases). The clonotype originates from a human donor with low-grade glioma or glioblastoma, undergoing nonglioma brain surgery, or in good health (not recorded which). The CDR3 sequence is CATSGHGSNQPQHF. The CDR3 coding sequence is TGTGCCACTTCAGGACATGGGAGCAATCAGCCCCAGCATTTT. The variable domain in full, with the rest retrieved from reference TRBV18 and TRBJ1-5, is NAGVMQNPRHLVRRRGQEARLRCSPMKGHSHVYWYRQLPEEGLKFMVYLQKENIIDESGMPKERFSAEFPKEGPSILRIQQVVRGDSAAYFCATSGHGSNQPQHFGDGTRLSIL.